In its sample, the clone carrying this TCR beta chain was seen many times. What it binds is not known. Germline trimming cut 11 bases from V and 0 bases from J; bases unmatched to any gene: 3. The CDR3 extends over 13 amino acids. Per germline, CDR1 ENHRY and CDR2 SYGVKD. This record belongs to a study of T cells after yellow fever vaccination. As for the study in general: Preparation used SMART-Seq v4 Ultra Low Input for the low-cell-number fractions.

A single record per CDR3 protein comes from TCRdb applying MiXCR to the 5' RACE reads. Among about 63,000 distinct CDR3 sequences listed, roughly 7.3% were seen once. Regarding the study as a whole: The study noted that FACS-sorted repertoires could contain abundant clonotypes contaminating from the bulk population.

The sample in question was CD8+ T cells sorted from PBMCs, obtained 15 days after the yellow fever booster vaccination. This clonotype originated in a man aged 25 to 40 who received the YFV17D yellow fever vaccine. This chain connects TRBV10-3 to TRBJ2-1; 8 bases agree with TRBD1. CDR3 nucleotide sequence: TGTGCCTCAGGGGGCGCCTCCTACAATGAGCAGTTCTTC. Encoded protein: CASGGASYNEQFF.